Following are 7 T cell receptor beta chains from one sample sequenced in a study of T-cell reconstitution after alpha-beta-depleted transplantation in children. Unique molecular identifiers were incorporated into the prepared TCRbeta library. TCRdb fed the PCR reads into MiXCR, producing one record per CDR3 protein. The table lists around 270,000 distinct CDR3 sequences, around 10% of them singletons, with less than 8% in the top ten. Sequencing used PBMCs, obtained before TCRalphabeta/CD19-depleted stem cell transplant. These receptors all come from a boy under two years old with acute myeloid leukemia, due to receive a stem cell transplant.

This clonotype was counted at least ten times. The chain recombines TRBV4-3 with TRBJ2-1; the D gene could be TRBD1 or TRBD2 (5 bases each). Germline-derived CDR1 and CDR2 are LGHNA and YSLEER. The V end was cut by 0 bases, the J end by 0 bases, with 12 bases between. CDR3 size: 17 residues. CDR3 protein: CASSQDPGTGSYNEQFF. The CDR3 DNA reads TGCGCCAGCAGCCAAGACCCCGGGACCGGCTCCTACAATGAGCAGTTCTTC.

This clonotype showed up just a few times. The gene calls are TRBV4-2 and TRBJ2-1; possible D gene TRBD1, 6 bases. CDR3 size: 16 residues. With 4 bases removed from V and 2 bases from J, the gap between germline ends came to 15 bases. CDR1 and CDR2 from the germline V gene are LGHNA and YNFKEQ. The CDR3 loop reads CASSLDRRPAYNEQFF. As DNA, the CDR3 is TGTGCCAGCAGCCTAGACAGGCGCCCAGCCTACAATGAGCAGTTCTTC.

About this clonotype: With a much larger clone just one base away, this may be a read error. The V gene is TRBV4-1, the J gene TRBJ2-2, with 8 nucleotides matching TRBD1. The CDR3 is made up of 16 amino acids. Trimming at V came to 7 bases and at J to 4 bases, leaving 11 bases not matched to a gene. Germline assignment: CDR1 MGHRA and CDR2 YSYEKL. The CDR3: CASNPRQGIGTGELFF. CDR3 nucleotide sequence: TGCGCCAGCAACCCCAGACAGGGGATTGGCACCGGGGAGCTGTTTTTT.

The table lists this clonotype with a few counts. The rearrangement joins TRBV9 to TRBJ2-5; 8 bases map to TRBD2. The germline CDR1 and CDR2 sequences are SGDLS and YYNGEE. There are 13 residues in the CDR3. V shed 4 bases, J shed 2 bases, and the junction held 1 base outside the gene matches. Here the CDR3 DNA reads TGTGCCAGCAGCTCTAGCGGGCAAGAGACCCAGTACTTC. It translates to CASSSSGQETQYF.

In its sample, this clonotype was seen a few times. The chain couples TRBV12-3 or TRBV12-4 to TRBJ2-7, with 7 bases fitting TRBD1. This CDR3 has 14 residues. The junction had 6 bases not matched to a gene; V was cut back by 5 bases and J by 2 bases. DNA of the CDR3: TGTGCCAGCAGTAGGACAGGTCCTCCCTACGAGCAGTACTTC. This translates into CASSRTGPPYEQYF.

The CDR3 is CASSLKREQETQYF. In DNA, the CDR3 is TGTGCCAGCAGCTTAAAGAGGGAACAAGAGACCCAGTACTTC. This chain uses TRBV7-2 with TRBJ2-5; TRBD2 might be the D (5 bases). Trimming shortened V by 2 bases and J by 2 bases, and 9 bases separated the two germline ends. CDR1 and CDR2 from the germline V gene are SGHTA and FQGNSA. The CDR3 contains 14 residues.

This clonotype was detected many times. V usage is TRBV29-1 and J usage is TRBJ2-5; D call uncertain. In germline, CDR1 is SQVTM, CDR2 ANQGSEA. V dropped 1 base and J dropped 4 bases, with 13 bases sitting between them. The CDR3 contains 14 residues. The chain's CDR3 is CSVEVGPIIETQYF. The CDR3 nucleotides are TGCAGCGTTGAAGTAGGACCGATAATAGAGACCCAGTACTTC. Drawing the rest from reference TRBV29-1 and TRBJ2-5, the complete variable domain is SAVISQKPSRDICQRGTSLTIQCQVDSQVTMMFWYRQQPGQSLTLIATANQGSEATYESGFVIDKFPISRPNLTFSTLTVSNMSPEDSSIYLCSVEVGPIIETQYFGPGTRLLVL.